Listed below are T cell receptor beta chains from one sample, sequenced in a study of shared clonotypes between healthy human individuals. The protocol was immunoSEQ multiplex PCR, while the TCRdb copy is restricted to in-frame clones and leaves out a portion. The repertoire holds 1,500,000 or so clones, with roughly 96% as singletons. Sequencing input: naive CD4+ T cells sorted from blood. The receptors stem from a man aged 30-40 years in good health. CDR3s include the opening cysteine and the closing phenylalanine or tryptophan. The D gene is left open where the match is weak. Not every row has a clone size; where given, it reads once, few, many or a size class.

>-|TRBV28|TRBJ1-1|-
CASIQLPGAEAFF
TGTGCCAGCATTCAACTTCCCGGTGCTGAAGCTTTCTTT
>-|TRBV7-2|TRBJ2-7|TRBD2
CASSLTSQQYF
TGTGCCAGCAGCCTGACTAGCCAGCAGTACTTC
>-|TRBV5-5|TRBJ2-3|-
CASSPLDFGTDTQYF
TGTGCCAGCAGTCCGTTGGATTTCGGCACAGATACGCAGTATTTT
>-|TRBV9|TRBJ2-1|TRBD2
CASSVVPSGVYNEQFF
TGTGCCAGCAGCGTAGTCCCTAGCGGGGTCTACAATGAGCAGTTCTTC
>-|TRBV7-2|TRBJ1-5|-
CASSPQSILSSNQPQHF
TGTGCCAGCAGCCCCCAGTCAATTCTTTCGAGCAATCAGCCCCAGCATTTT
>-|TRBV28|TRBJ2-7|-
CASRPPGPPEQYF
TGTGCCAGCAGGCCCCCCGGGCCTCCCGAGCAGTACTTC
>-|TRBV18|TRBJ2-1|-
CASSPPMGAYNEQFF
TGTGCCAGCTCACCACCGATGGGTGCCTACAATGAGCAGTTCTTC
>-|TRBV10-3|TRBJ2-7|TRBD2
CAISETSGSAEQYF
TGTGCCATCAGTGAGACTAGCGGGAGCGCCGAGCAGTACTTC
>-|TRBV6-1|TRBJ1-2|-
CASSLIEAANYGYTF
TGTGCCAGCAGCTTAATCGAGGCAGCTAACTATGGCTACACCTTC
>once|TRBV5-1|TRBJ2-1|-
CASSRQTASSYNEQFF
TGCGCCAGCAGCCGTCAAACAGCTAGCTCCTACAATGAGCAGTTCTTC
>-|TRBV27|TRBJ2-1|TRBD2
CASSFLAGSSYNEQFF
TGTGCCAGCAGTTTCTTAGCGGGGAGCTCCTACAATGAGCAGTTCTTC
>-|TRBV14|TRBJ2-7|TRBD1
CASSQGTGSSYEQYF
TGTGCCAGCAGCCAAGGGACAGGGAGCTCCTACGAGCAGTACTTC
>-|TRBV2|TRBJ2-7|TRBD2
CASTASGVSYEQYF
TGTGCCAGCACAGCTAGCGGCGTATCCTACGAGCAGTACTTC
>-|TRBV4-1|TRBJ2-7|-
CASSQVANRANLYEQYF
TGCGCCAGCAGCCAAGTAGCCAACAGAGCTAACCTTTACGAGCAGTACTTC
>-|TRBV18|TRBJ1-5|TRBD1
CASSRLPGQVWNQPQHF
TGTGCCAGCTCACGTCTTCCGGGACAGGTATGGAATCAGCCCCAGCATTTT
>-|TRBV7-9|TRBJ1-1|-
CASSYLGGLGAEAFF
TGTGCCAGCAGCTACCTTGGGGGGCTTGGGGCTGAAGCTTTCTTT
>-|TRBV7-9|TRBJ2-7|TRBD2
CASSFVGGLKNYEQYF
TGTGCCAGCAGCTTTGTGGGAGGGCTTAAAAACTACGAGCAGTACTTC
>-|TRBV2|TRBJ1-1|-
CASSRQVNTEAFF
TGTGCCAGCAGCCGACAGGTGAACACTGAAGCTTTCTTT
>-|TRBV5-1|TRBJ2-7|-
CASSVNRVPGHEQYF
TGCGCCAGCAGCGTAAACAGGGTTCCGGGGCACGAGCAGTACTTC
>-|TRBV9|TRBJ2-5|-
CASSVWKQETQYF
TGTGCCAGCAGCGTTTGGAAACAAGAGACCCAGTACTTC
>-|TRBV18|TRBJ1-3|-
CASSPIRDTGNTIYF
TGTGCCAGCTCACCCATTCGGGACACAGGAAACACCATATATTTT
>-|TRBV4-1|TRBJ2-3|-
CASSQENRNTQYF
TGCGCCAGCAGCCAGGAGAACCGGAATACGCAGTATTTT
>-|TRBV19|TRBJ2-1|TRBD1
CASSRQWTGATSYNEQFF
TGTGCCAGTAGCCGCCAATGGACAGGGGCCACCTCCTACAATGAGCAGTTCTTC
>-|TRBV5-1|TRBJ1-1|-
CASSLAGDRGGVGTEAFF
TGCGCCAGCAGCTTGGCCGGGGACCGGGGGGGAGTGGGAACTGAAGCTTTCTTT
>-|TRBV5-4|TRBJ2-5|-
CASTLGLRGETQYF
TGTGCCAGCACCCTAGGGCTGCGTGGAGAGACCCAGTACTTC
>few|TRBV9|TRBJ2-7|-
CASSVDLAFHEQYF
TGTGCCAGCAGCGTAGACCTAGCTTTCCACGAGCAGTACTTC
>-|TRBV10-1|TRBJ2-5|TRBD1
CASSGGGDASWTQYF
TGCGCCAGCAGTGGAGGGGGCGATGCCTCCTGGACCCAGTACTTC
>-|TRBV25-1|TRBJ1-4|TRBD1
CASSGTDRGHEKLFF
TGTGCCAGCAGTGGGACCGACAGGGGGCATGAAAAACTGTTTTTT
>-|TRBV15|TRBJ2-2|-
CATSWALRGTGELFF
TGTGCCACCAGCTGGGCTTTAAGAGGGACCGGGGAGCTGTTTTTT
>-|TRBV7-9|TRBJ2-7|TRBD1
CASSGRRTGAYEQYF
TGTGCCAGCAGCGGCCGGAGGACAGGGGCTTACGAGCAGTACTTC
>-|TRBV18|TRBJ1-1|-
CASSPSVNTEAFF
TGTGCCAGCTCACCATCAGTCAACACTGAAGCTTTCTTT
>-|TRBV5-8|TRBJ2-2|TRBD2
CASSLGAGENTGELFF
TGTGCCAGCAGCTTGGGAGCGGGAGAGAACACCGGGGAGCTGTTTTTT
>-|TRBV28|TRBJ2-7|-
CASARQELPYEQYF
TGTGCCAGCGCTCGACAGGAACTCCCCTACGAGCAGTACTTC
>once|TRBV5-1|TRBJ1-2|TRBD1
CASSLEDRGLSGYTF
TGCGCCAGCAGCTTGGAGGACAGGGGGCTAAGTGGCTACACCTTC
>-|TRBV18|TRBJ1-3|-
CASSPPTSTGNTIYF
TGTGCCAGCTCACCACCAACATCTACTGGAAACACCATATATTTT
>-|TRBV5-4|TRBJ2-5|-
CASSTPPGGGETQYF
TGTGCCAGCAGCACACCCCCGGGGGGCGGAGAGACCCAGTACTTC
>-|TRBV27|TRBJ2-7|TRBD1
CASRPRDRVYEQYF
TGTGCCAGCAGACCTCGCGACAGGGTCTACGAGCAGTACTTC
>once|TRBV11-2|TRBJ2-5|-
CASSLIASPPSQYF
TGTGCCAGCAGCTTAATCGCGAGCCCCCCGAGCCAGTACTTC
>-|TRBV5-5|TRBJ2-1|-
CASSTQLFRYNEQFF
TGTGCCAGCAGCACGCAATTATTCCGGTACAATGAGCAGTTCTTC
>-|TRBV2|TRBJ2-6|-
CASKRSGANVLTF
TGTGCCAGCAAACGATCTGGGGCCAACGTCCTGACTTTC
>-|TRBV29-1|TRBJ2-3|-
CSVAGRVTDTQYF
TGCAGCGTCGCCGGAAGGGTCACAGATACGCAGTATTTT
>once|TRBV6-5|TRBJ2-3|TRBD2
CASGRTSGLSDTQYF
TGTGCCAGCGGCAGGACTAGCGGGCTATCAGATACGCAGTATTTT
>-|TRBV9|TRBJ2-7|TRBD1
CASSVAGTEAYEQYF
TGTGCCAGCAGCGTAGCCGGGACAGAAGCCTACGAGCAGTACTTC
>-|TRBV28|TRBJ2-7|TRBD2
CASSPPSGSSYEQYF
TGTGCCAGCAGTCCCCCCAGCGGGAGCTCCTACGAGCAGTACTTC
>-|TRBV6-1|TRBJ2-3|-
CASSEARDKDTQYF
TGTGCCAGCAGTGAAGCGCGGGACAAAGATACGCAGTATTTT
>once|TRBV7-9|TRBJ2-7|-
CASSSGPRGSYEQYF
TGTGCCAGCAGCTCGGGACCGAGGGGTTCCTACGAGCAGTACTTC
>-|TRBV29-1|TRBJ1-1|-
CSVGHAEAFF
TGCAGCGTCGGACACGCAGAAGCTTTCTTT